Shown below are 20 T cell receptor beta chains from a single sample sequenced in a study of blood T cell repertoires in COVID-19. Here immunoSEQ multiplex PCR was the method, and the copy in TCRdb shows in-frame clones only, minus some. Of roughly 480,000 clones detected, roughly 87% appear once; the ten largest clones hold 0.9%. The sample was peripheral blood. All receptors derive from a man younger than 35 with COVID-19, enrolled during active disease.

The chain couples TRBV7-9 to TRBJ1-1; D remains ambiguous. In germline, CDR1 is SEHNR, CDR2 FQNEAQ (reference sequence). The CDR3 length is 14 residues. Trimming removed 5 bases from V and 1 base from J, with 11 bases in between. CDR3: CASSQDTGNTEAFF. As DNA, the CDR3 is TGTGCCAGCAGCCAAGACACCGGGAACACTGAAGCTTTCTTT.

J is TRBJ2-1 and V is TRBV2, with D tentatively TRBD2 (6 bases). Germline V gives CDR1 SNHLY, CDR2 FYNNEI. V lost 8 bases to trimming and J lost 3 bases, with 20 bases between them. The CDR3 covers 16 residues. This CDR3 reads CASGTVGSGLYNEQFF. DNA of the CDR3: TGTGCCAGCGGGACGGTTGGTAGCGGCCTCTACAATGAGCAGTTCTTC. Filled out from reference TRBV2 and TRBJ2-1, the complete variable domain reads EPEVTQTPSHQVTQMGQEVILRCVPISNHLYFYWYRQILGQKVEFLVSFYNNEISEKSEIFDDQFSVERPDGSNFTLKIRSTKLEDSAMYFCASGTVGSGLYNEQFFGPGTRLTVL.

The chain links TRBV5-4 to TRBJ2-1; D is perhaps TRBD2 (5 bases). CDR3 length: 12 residues. Trimming took off 3 bases at V and 10 bases at J, with 11 bases between the two ends. Germline-derived CDR1 and CDR2 are SGHNT and YYREEE (reference sequence). Here the CDR3 DNA reads TGTGCCAGCAGCTCCACCACGGGAGAGCAGTTCTTC. Its translation: CASSSTTGEQFF. Complete variable domain (other parts from reference TRBV5-4 and TRBJ2-1): ETGVTQSPTHLIKTRGQQVTLRCSSQSGHNTVSWYQQALGQGPQFIFQYYREEENGRGNFPPRFSGLQFPNYSSELNVNALELDDSALYLCASSSTTGEQFFGPGTRLTVL.

The J gene is TRBJ2-5, the V gene TRBV2, with 9 bases lining up with TRBD2. The germline V gene encodes CDR1 SNHLY and CDR2 FYNNEI. The CDR3 extends over 14 amino acids. Trimming removed 6 bases from V and 3 bases from J; junction bases left unmatched: 5. CDR3: CASRVRGGEETQYF. CDR3 sequence (DNA): TGTGCCAGCAGAGTCCGCGGGGGGGAAGAGACCCAGTACTTC.

The rearrangement joins TRBV6-5 to TRBJ1-1; D is perhaps TRBD1 (6 bases). Trimming shortened V by 4 bases and J by 1 base, and 13 bases separated the two germline ends. This CDR3 has 15 residues. The V gene's germline CDR1 is MNHEY and CDR2 SVGAGI. DNA for the CDR3: TGTGCCAGCAGTTCCCTCTCGACAGGGAACACTGAAGCTTTCTTT. Translation gives CASSSLSTGNTEAFF.

V is TRBV5-1 and J is TRBJ2-1, with 8 bases that match TRBD2. V shed 1 base, J shed 3 bases, and the junction held 6 bases outside the gene matches. The CDR3 is made up of 16 amino acids. The germline V gene encodes CDR1 SGHRS and CDR2 YFSETQ. This CDR3 reads CASSLSASGFYNEQFF. CDR3 DNA sequence: TGCGCCAGCAGCTTGTCGGCTAGCGGGTTCTACAATGAGCAGTTCTTC.

There are a few counts of this clone. The chain is built from TRBV4-1 and TRBJ1-6; D is ambiguous. The V gene lost 3 bases and the J gene lost 8 bases, with 17 bases spanning the gap. The CDR3 contains 16 residues. Germline V gives CDR1 MGHRA, CDR2 YSYEKL. This chain's CDR3 is CASSQEGRVRDSPLHF. CDR3 bases: TGCGCCAGCAGCCAGGAGGGTCGGGTAAGGGATTCACCCCTCCACTTT.

This clone occurred a few times. The rearrangement uses TRBV11-3 and TRBJ1-1; D is unresolved. The CDR3 has 12 residues. CDR1 and CDR2 from the germline V gene are SGHNT and YENEEA. V was clipped by 6 bases and J by 1 base, with 6 bases between them. CDR3 residues: CASREGNTEAFF. In DNA, the CDR3 is TGTGCCAGCAGAGAGGGGAACACTGAAGCTTTCTTT.

The chain couples TRBV9 to TRBJ2-2; 7 bases agree with TRBD2. The ends lost 4 bases at V and 8 bases at J; junction bases unmatched: 17. The CDR3 totals 17 residues. CDR1 is SGDLS and CDR2 is YYNGEE in the germline V gene. DNA of the CDR3: TGTGCCAGCAGCCTGTCTCGGACTAGGTCCGGGACTGGGGAGCTGTTTTTT. Amino acid sequence: CASSLSRTRSGTGELFF.

The CDR3 nucleotides are TGTGCCAGCAGCCGTAGGTCCGGGCCCGGGGAGCCCCAGCATTTT. Its protein is CASSRRSGPGEPQHF. The chain has TRBV7-2 and TRBJ1-5; D is undetermined. Trimming removed 5 bases from V and 8 bases from J, with 19 bases in between. The CDR3 extends over 15 amino acids. The germline gives CDR1 SGHTA, CDR2 FQGNSA.

J is TRBJ2-3 and V is TRBV6-1; no reliable D call. The CDR3 covers 15 residues. Looked up from germline, CDR1 is MNHNS and CDR2 is SASEGT. V lost 3 bases to trimming and J lost 3 bases, with 13 bases between them. The CDR3 region has the DNA TGTGCCAGCAGTGAGTTTAGCCCAATGACAGATACGCAGTATTTT. Its translation: CASSEFSPMTDTQYF.

This chain joins TRBV19 and TRBJ2-4; TRBD2 might be the D (6 bases). Trimming pared 3 bases from V and 3 bases from J, leaving 18 bases between. There are 17 residues in the CDR3. Germline CDR1 is LNHDA and CDR2 is SQIVND (reference sequence). The CDR3 loop is CASSISIGGRSKNIQYF. In DNA form, the CDR3 reads TGTGCCAGTAGTATTTCGATCGGAGGGCGAAGCAAAAACATTCAGTACTTC.

The gene calls are TRBV5-4 and TRBJ2-5; 9 positions match TRBD2. CDR1 is SGHNT and CDR2 is YYREEE in the germline V gene (reference sequence). The CDR3 sequence is 14 residues long. Trimming took 5 bases from V and 3 from J; bases not matched to a gene: 5. CDR3 DNA: TGTGCCAGCAGTTCTAAGCGGGAGGAAGAGACCCAGTACTTC. As protein: CASSSKREEETQYF.

The genes are TRBV4-1 and TRBJ2-1; weak D call: TRBD2 (5 bases). V was pared by 4 bases and J by 3 bases, with 16 bases between. The CDR3 contains 16 residues. Germline V gene sequence: CDR1 MGHRA, CDR2 YSYEKL. The CDR3 DNA follows: TGCGCCAGCAGCCCCCGGGGAGCGGCAGACTACAATGAGCAGTTCTTC. It encodes CASSPRGAADYNEQFF.

This chain uses TRBV14 with TRBJ2-2; 12 bases fit TRBD2. The V gene end was trimmed by 3 bases and the J gene end by 5 bases; junction bases not matched to a gene: 4. The germline gives CDR1 SGHDN, CDR2 FVKESK. The CDR3 runs to 16 residues. The CDR3 DNA sequence: TGTGCCAGCAGCCAGACTAGCGGGAGTCTTACCGGGGAGCTGTTTTTT. Protein sequence: CASSQTSGSLTGELFF.

This clone was found once. The rearrangement uses TRBV28 and TRBJ1-3, with unresolved D. The CDR3 consists of 15 residues. Germline V gene sequence: CDR1 MDHEN, CDR2 SYDVKM. V was clipped by 2 bases and J by 0 bases, with 8 bases between them. The CDR3 DNA reads as TGTGCCAGCAGTTTAGTGGCAGTCTCTGGAAACACCATATATTTT. Translating it yields CASSLVAVSGNTIYF.

This chain uses TRBV19 with TRBJ1-2; 10 positions agree with TRBD1. V shed 6 bases, J shed 6 bases, and the junction held 13 bases outside the gene matches. Germline CDR1 and CDR2: LNHDA and SQIVND (reference sequence). The CDR3 runs to 16 residues. CDR3 sequence (DNA): TGTGCCAGTAGGTGGACAGGGGGAAGGAGGAAACATGGCTACACCTTC. This encodes CASRWTGGRRKHGYTF. The entire variable domain, with the rest obtained from reference TRBV19 and TRBJ1-2, is as follows: DGGITQSPKYLFRKEGQNVTLSCEQNLNHDAMYWYRQDPGQGLRLIYYSQIVNDFQKGDIAEGYSVSREKKESFPLTVTSAQKNPTAFYLCASRWTGGRRKHGYTFGSGTRLTVV.

This clone was picked up one time. The V call is TRBV7-2, the J call TRBJ2-1; 7 bases align to TRBD2. CDR3 length: 15 amino acids. CDR1 and CDR2 from the germline V gene are SGHTA and FQGNSA. The J segment lost 5 bases and the V segment lost 5 bases, leaving 9 bases of the junction unmatched. CDR3 in amino acids: CASSELAYLNNEQFF. CDR3 in DNA: TGTGCCAGCAGCGAACTAGCGTACTTAAACAATGAGCAGTTCTTC.

This chain uses TRBV7-2 with TRBJ2-7; 8 bases map to TRBD2. Trimming removed 1 base from V and 3 bases from J; junction bases left unmatched: 5. The CDR3 runs to 15 residues. CDR1 is SGHTA and CDR2 is FQGNSA in the germline V gene. The CDR3 nucleotides are TGTGCCAGCAGCTTAGGTAAAGCGGGGGTCTACGAGCAGTACTTC. As protein: CASSLGKAGVYEQYF.

Only a few counts were recorded for this clone. The rearrangement uses TRBV15 and TRBJ1-5; tentatively, D is TRBD1 (5 bases). The CDR3 has 13 residues. V was shortened by 2 bases and J by 6 bases, with 8 bases between the two germline ends. Looked up from germline, CDR1 is LNHNV and CDR2 is YYDKDF (reference sequence). CDR3 DNA: TGTGCCACCAGCAGATCTAGGGGTCAGCCCCAGCATTTT. It is translated as CATSRSRGQPQHF.